This TCR beta chain emerged from a study of T-cell reconstitution after alpha-beta-depleted transplantation in children. Study outcomes and limitations: The study reportedly traced alpha-beta T cells about two months after transplant to several hundred expanded graft clones. Hyperexpanded clones declined; after one year, newly produced T cells mostly supplied diversity.

As it was prepared, the TCRbeta library received unique molecular identifiers. TCRdb fed the PCR reads into MiXCR, producing one record per CDR3 protein. The repertoire holds over 400,000 distinct CDR3 sequences, with approximately 42% as singletons. Many counts were recorded for this clonotype. Its antigen is as yet unknown. V shed 4 bases and J 3 bases; nucleotides not matched to a gene: 13. The CDR3 contains 19 residues. Germline V lookup: CDR1 MGHDK, CDR2 SYGVNS. The sequence derives from a girl aged 2-10 years with aplastic anemia, due to receive a stem cell transplant. The V and J genes are TRBV25-1 and TRBJ2-1; 12 bases map to TRBD2. This material consisted of PBMCs, taken before TCRalphabeta/CD19-depleted stem cell transplant. The CDR3 coding sequence is TGTGCCAGCAGTGGCCGCCCCCCGGAGGGACTAGCGGGCTACAATGAGCAGTTCTTC. Protein: CASSGRPPEGLAGYNEQFF.